This T cell receptor beta chain was observed in a study of naive and memory T cell subsets. Notes on the study in general: Reportedly, tuberculin skin test sites gave far more TCRs than other biopsies. Higher TCR numbers at tuberculin sites reflect T cell infiltration, per interpretation.

The germline gives CDR1 MNHEY, CDR2 SMNVEV (reference sequence). CDR3 length: 16 amino acids. After removal of 6 bases from V and 7 bases from J, the junction contained 13 bases not matched to a gene. Noted treatment: skin biopsy from PPD injection site in Mantoux-positive individual. The library had UMIs added by 3' ligation of an oligonucleotide to TCR cDNA. Cells were not sorted; total RNA input targeted about 1 to 1000 ng. This clonotype was recorded at least ten times. Antigen specificity is unknown. Four PCR rounds used nested alpha and beta constant region primers plus the SP2 primer. Via MiXCR, TCRdb re-called the UMI-ligation and nested PCR reads, giving one row per CDR3 protein. The data show 25,000 to 35,000 distinct CDR3 sequences, approximately 6.7% seen once.

The clonotype comes from an adult in good health. The source was skin, collected from a tuberculin skin test site. The chain has TRBV27 and TRBJ2-2; 8 bases agree with TRBD1. The CDR3, as DNA: TGTGCCAGCAGAGCCCTCGGGGACAGGCCTGACGGGGAGCTGTTTTTT. Its protein product is CASRALGDRPDGELFF.